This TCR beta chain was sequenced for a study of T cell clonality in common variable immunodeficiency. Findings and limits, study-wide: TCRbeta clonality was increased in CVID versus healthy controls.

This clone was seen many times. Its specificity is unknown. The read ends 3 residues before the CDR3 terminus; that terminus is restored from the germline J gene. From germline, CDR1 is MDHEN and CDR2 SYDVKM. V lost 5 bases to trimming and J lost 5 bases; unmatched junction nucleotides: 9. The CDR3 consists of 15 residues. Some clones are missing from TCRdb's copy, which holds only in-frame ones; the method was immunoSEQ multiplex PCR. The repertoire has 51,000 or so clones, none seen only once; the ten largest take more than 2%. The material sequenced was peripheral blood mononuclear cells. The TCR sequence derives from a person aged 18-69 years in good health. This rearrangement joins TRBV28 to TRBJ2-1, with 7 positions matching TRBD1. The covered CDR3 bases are TGTGCCAGCAGTCCACAGGGGACAGTCGACAATGAG. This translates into CASSPQGTVDNE. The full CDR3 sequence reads CASSPQGTVDNEQFF.